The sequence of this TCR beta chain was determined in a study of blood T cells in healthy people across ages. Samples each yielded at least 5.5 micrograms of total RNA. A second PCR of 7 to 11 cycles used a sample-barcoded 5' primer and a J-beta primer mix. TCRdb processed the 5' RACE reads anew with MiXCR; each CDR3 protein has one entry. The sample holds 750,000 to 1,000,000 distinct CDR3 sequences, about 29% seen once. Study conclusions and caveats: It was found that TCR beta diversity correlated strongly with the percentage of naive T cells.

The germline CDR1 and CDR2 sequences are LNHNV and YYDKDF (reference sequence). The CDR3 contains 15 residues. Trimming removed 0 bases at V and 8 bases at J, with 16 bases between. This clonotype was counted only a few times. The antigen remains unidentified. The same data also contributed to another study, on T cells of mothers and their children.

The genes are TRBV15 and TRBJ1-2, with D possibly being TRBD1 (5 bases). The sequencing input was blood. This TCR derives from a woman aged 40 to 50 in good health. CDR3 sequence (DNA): TGTGCCACCAGCAGAGATCGGGGCCCCCCGGGGGGCTACACCTTC. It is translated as CATSRDRGPPGGYTF.